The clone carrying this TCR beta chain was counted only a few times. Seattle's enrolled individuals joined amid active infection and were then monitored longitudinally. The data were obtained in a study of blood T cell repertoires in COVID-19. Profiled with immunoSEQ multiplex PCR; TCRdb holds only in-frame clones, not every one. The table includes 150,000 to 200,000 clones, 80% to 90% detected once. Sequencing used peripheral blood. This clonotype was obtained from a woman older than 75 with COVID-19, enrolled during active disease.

CDR3 sequence (DNA): TGTGCCAGCAGAGTACAGGAATACGAGCAGTACTTC. It yields the protein CASRVQEYEQYF. The chain combines TRBV2 with TRBJ2-7, with D possibly matching TRBD1 (5 bases). The CDR3 runs to 12 residues. Germline CDR1 and CDR2: SNHLY and FYNNEI. Trimming took off 6 bases at V and 4 bases at J, with 10 bases between the two ends.